Below are 21 T cell receptor beta chains sequenced from a single sample in a study of beta chain features in type 1 diabetes. Sequencing targeted expressed TCRB transcripts, as all isolated RNA had been reverse transcribed. The table came from immunoSEQ multiplex PCR; TCRdb's copy has only in-frame clones and leaves some out. The repertoire holds around 150,000 clones, approximately 10% seen once, with around 0.7% in the top ten. For these receptors, no antigen is known. Regarding the study as a whole: All four CD4+ subsets from Type 1 diabetes patients carried moderately but significantly shorter TCRB CDR3s.

Sequencing was performed on central memory CD4+ T cells from blood. The source of these receptors is a woman in her twenties or thirties with type 1 diabetes.

This clone was recorded a few times. V gene TRBV5-4 combines with J gene TRBJ2-5; TRBD1 agrees at 7 bases. The trim removed 4 bases at V and 1 base at J, leaving 4 bases unmatched. The CDR3 is made up of 14 amino acids. CDR1 is SGHNT, CDR2 YYREEE, per germline (reference sequence). The CDR3 DNA is TGTGCCAGCAGCCTCAGGGACAGCCAAGAGACCCAGTACTTC. Translated, it gives CASSLRDSQETQYF.

This clone appeared a few times. V and J are TRBV6-5 and TRBJ1-5; 9 bases are a match to TRBD1. CDR1 MNHEY and CDR2 SVGAGI come from the germline V gene. V lost 6 bases and J lost 5; bases outside the gene matches: 2. The CDR3 covers 13 residues. CDR3 protein: CASRGQGHQPQHF. In nucleotides, the CDR3 is TGTGCCAGCAGGGGACAGGGCCATCAGCCCCAGCATTTT.

The chain joins TRBV29-1 to TRBJ2-7; TRBD1 agrees at 10 bases. The CDR3 consists of 12 residues. The V gene's germline CDR1 is SQVTM and CDR2 ANQGSEA. Trimming at V came to 4 bases and at J to 6 bases, leaving 3 bases not matched to a gene. DNA of the CDR3: TGCAGCGTTGGACAGGGGGCGGGCGAGCAGTACTTC. Translated, it gives CSVGQGAGEQYF.

The chain has TRBV23-1 and TRBJ2-2, with 7 bases fitting TRBD2. TRBV23-1 is marked as an open reading frame, function uncertain. V lost 9 bases and J lost 0; bases outside the gene matches: 10. The CDR3 consists of 16 residues. CDR3 amino acids: CARRVLAETNTGELFF. Here the CDR3 DNA reads TGCGCCAGGAGAGTGCTAGCGGAGACGAACACCGGGGAGCTGTTTTTT.

The gene calls are TRBV9 and TRBJ2-3, with D perhaps matching TRBD2 (6 bases). Trimming removed 0 bases at V and 3 bases at J, with 11 bases between. The germline V gene encodes CDR1 SGDLS and CDR2 YYNGEE. The CDR3 runs to 15 residues. The CDR3 here is CASSVETGVTDTQYF. CDR3 nucleotide sequence: TGTGCCAGCAGCGTAGAGACGGGAGTAACAGATACGCAGTATTTT. The complete variable domain, with remaining parts taken from reference TRBV9 and TRBJ2-3, reads DSGVTQTPKHLITATGQRVTLRCSPRSGDLSVYWYQQSLDQGLQFLIQYYNGEERAKGNILERFSAQQFPDLHSELNLSSLELGDSALYFCASSVETGVTDTQYFGPGTRLTVL.

Note on this clone: Other DNA sequences within the sample encode an identical CDR3. J is TRBJ1-5 and V is TRBV30, with 8 bases aligning to TRBD1. This CDR3 is built from 13 residues. V shed 1 base, J shed 7 bases, and the junction held 3 bases outside the gene matches. CDR1 and CDR2 from the germline V gene are GTSNPN and SVGIG (reference sequence). The CDR3 protein is CAWSGTGNQPQHF. In DNA form, the CDR3 reads TGTGCCTGGAGTGGGACAGGGAACCAGCCCCAGCATTTT.

This rearrangement joins TRBV4-2 to TRBJ1-2, with D hard to call. CDR3 length equals 12 residues. CDR1 is LGHNA, CDR2 YNFKEQ, per germline. The ends were cut back, 3 bases at V and 5 bases at J, with 7 bases in the middle. The CDR3 sequence is CASSHSDYGYTF. The CDR3 nucleotides read TGTGCCAGCAGCCACAGCGATTATGGCTACACCTTC.

The chain recombines TRBV5-1 with TRBJ2-3; 7 bases are shared with TRBD1. The CDR3 contains 16 residues. Per germline, CDR1 SGHRS and CDR2 YFSETQ. The junction had 7 bases not matched to a gene; V was cut back by 3 bases and J by 0 bases. The CDR3 reads CASSSGQVTSTDTQYF. CDR3 coding DNA: TGCGCCAGCAGCTCCGGACAGGTCACTAGCACAGATACGCAGTATTTT.

This clone was observed a handful of times. The V and J genes are TRBV7-8 and TRBJ2-2, with 7 bases aligning to TRBD2. The CDR3 length is 16 residues. J lost 3 bases, V lost 4 bases, and 8 bases had no gene match. The germline V gene has CDR1 SGHVS and CDR2 FQNEAQ. CDR3 nucleotide sequence: TGTGCCAGCAGCTCGTTAACTAGCGACCACACCGGGGAGCTGTTTTTT. This codes for CASSSLTSDHTGELFF. The variable domain in full, with the rest retrieved from reference TRBV7-8 and TRBJ2-2, is GAGVSQSPRYKVAKRGQDVALRCDPISGHVSLFWYQQALGQGPEFLTYFQNEAQLDKSGLPSDRFFAERPEGSVSTLKIQRTQQEDSAVYLCASSSLTSDHTGELFFGEGSRLTVL.

The chain carries TRBV9 and TRBJ2-2; TRBD2 is a possible D gene (5 bases). Per the germline V gene, CDR1 is SGDLS and CDR2 is YYNGEE. Trimming left V 4 bases short and J 2 bases short, with 15 bases between. This CDR3 spans 16 amino acids. The CDR3 nucleotides read TGTGCCAGCAGCCCGGTACGGAGGACTAACACCGGGGAGCTGTTTTTT. Translated: CASSPVRRTNTGELFF.

The CDR3, as DNA: TGTGCCTGGAGTTCCGGGTCTAGTCTCACCATATATTTT. Its translation: CAWSSGSSLTIYF. The rearrangement joins TRBV30 to TRBJ1-3; D is uncertain. CDR1 and CDR2 (germline): GTSNPN, SVGIG (reference sequence). With 2 bases removed from V and 9 bases from J, the gap between germline ends came to 14 bases. The CDR3 loop spans 13 amino acids.

The chain has TRBV6-1 and TRBJ2-1; D unresolved. The V end was cut by 9 bases, the J end by 3 bases, with 15 bases between. Germline lookup yields CDR1 MNHNS and CDR2 SASEGT. CDR3 size: 14 residues. The CDR3, as DNA: TGTGCCAGTGAAACAGTTTACCTCTACAATGAGCAGTTCTTC. Its translation: CASETVYLYNEQFF.

Only a few counts were recorded for this clone. The chain joins TRBV2 to TRBJ2-5; D is possibly TRBD1 (6 bases). V was pared by 6 bases and J by 2 bases, with 16 bases between. This CDR3 is built from 15 residues. Germline values: CDR1 SNHLY, CDR2 FYNNEI. The CDR3 coding sequence is TGTGCCAGCAGCACCACCGGGACACTTCAAGAGACCCAGTACTTC. Amino acids: CASSTTGTLQETQYF.

Only a few counts were recorded for this clone. This chain joins TRBV11-2 and TRBJ2-4; 7 positions match TRBD1. The CDR3 is made up of 14 amino acids. CDR1 and CDR2 from the germline V gene are SGHAT and FQNNGV. Trimming cost V 5 bases and J 6 bases; bases outside gene matches: 7. CDR3: CASSLRQGGNIQYF. CDR3 DNA sequence: TGTGCCAGCAGCCTGCGACAGGGTGGAAACATTCAGTACTTC.

This chain joins TRBV15 and TRBJ1-2; a weak D match, TRBD1 (6 bases). V was pared by 0 bases and J by 3 bases, with 11 bases between. The CDR3 loop spans 15 amino acids. Germline CDR1 and CDR2: LNHNV and YYDKDF (reference sequence). CDR3 DNA sequence: TGTGCCACCAGCAGAGATAGTTCAGGGGACTATGGCTACACCTTC. This sequence encodes CATSRDSSGDYGYTF.

This clone was counted between two and nine times. This chain links TRBV29-1 with TRBJ2-1, with 11 bases identical to TRBD2. V lost 7 bases to trimming and J lost 7 bases; unmatched junction nucleotides: 6. CDR3 length: 13 residues. CDR1 is SQVTM, CDR2 ANQGSEA, per germline. CDR3 in DNA: TGCAGCGGCGGGACTAGCGGCCTTAATGAGCAGTTCTTC. Protein product: CSGGTSGLNEQFF.

This clone was seen many times. The chain links TRBV6-6 to TRBJ1-5; possibly TRBD1 for D (6 bases). CDR3 length: 12 residues. The germline CDR1 and CDR2 sequences are MNHNY and SVGAGI (reference sequence). V was trimmed by 7 bases and J by 2 bases, leaving 6 bases between them. The CDR3 is CASNRGNQPQHF. DNA for the CDR3: TGTGCCAGCAACAGGGGCAATCAGCCCCAGCATTTT.

The CDR3 sequence is CASSWGTGSTEAFF. CDR3 bases: TGTGCCAGCAGCTGGGGGACAGGATCCACTGAAGCTTTCTTT. This chain joins TRBV7-3 and TRBJ1-1; 8 bases line up with TRBD1. J lost 4 bases, V lost 4 bases, and 5 bases had no gene match. CDR1 and CDR2 (germline): SGHTA, FQGTGA. The CDR3 loop spans 14 amino acids.

This clone has only a few counts. The chain recombines TRBV5-1 with TRBJ1-2, with D possibly TRBD1 on 6 matching bases. The germline gives CDR1 SGHRS, CDR2 YFSETQ. Trimming left V 7 bases short and J 4 bases short, with 8 bases between. The CDR3 loop spans 11 amino acids. The CDR3 DNA follows: TGCGCCAGCTCGGACAGCTATGGCTACACCTTC. As protein: CASSDSYGYTF.

This clone occurred once. The chain links TRBV19 to TRBJ2-7, with a weak D call TRBD1 (6 bases). The CDR3 extends over 15 amino acids. Trimming cost V 10 bases and J 2 bases, with 21 bases left between them. The V gene's germline CDR1 is LNHDA and CDR2 SQIVND (reference sequence). The CDR3 loop reads CATRKDSSLAYEQYF. The DNA of the CDR3 is TGTGCCACGCGAAAGGACAGTTCCCTTGCCTACGAGCAGTACTTC.

This chain links TRBV11-2 with TRBJ2-1; 11 positions match TRBD2. Germline V gives CDR1 SGHAT, CDR2 FQNNGV. The CDR3 is made up of 16 amino acids. V was pared by 4 bases and J by 1 base, with 3 bases of the junction left unmatched. The CDR3, as DNA: TGTGCCAGCAGCTCAGCTAGCGGGAGGTCCTACAATGAGCAGTTCTTC. This sequence encodes CASSSASGRSYNEQFF. Together with reference TRBV11-2 and TRBJ2-1, the CDR3 gives the full variable domain: EAGVAQSPRYKIIEKRQSVAFWCNPISGHATLYWYQQILGQGPKLLIQFQNNGVVDDSQLPKDRFSAERLKGVDSTLKIQPAKLEDSAVYLCASSSASGRSYNEQFFGPGTRLTVL.